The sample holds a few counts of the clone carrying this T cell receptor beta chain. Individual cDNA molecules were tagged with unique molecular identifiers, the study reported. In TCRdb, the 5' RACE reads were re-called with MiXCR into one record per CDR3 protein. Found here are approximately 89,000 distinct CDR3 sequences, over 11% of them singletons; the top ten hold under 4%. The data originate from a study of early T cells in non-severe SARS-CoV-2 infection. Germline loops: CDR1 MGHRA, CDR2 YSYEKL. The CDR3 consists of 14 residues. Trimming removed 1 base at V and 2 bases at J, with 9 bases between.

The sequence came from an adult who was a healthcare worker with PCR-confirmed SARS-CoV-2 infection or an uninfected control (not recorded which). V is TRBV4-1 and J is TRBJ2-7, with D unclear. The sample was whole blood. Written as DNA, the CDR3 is TGCGCCAGCAGCCAAGTGGCAGGCACCTACGAGCAGTACTTC. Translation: CASSQVAGTYEQYF.